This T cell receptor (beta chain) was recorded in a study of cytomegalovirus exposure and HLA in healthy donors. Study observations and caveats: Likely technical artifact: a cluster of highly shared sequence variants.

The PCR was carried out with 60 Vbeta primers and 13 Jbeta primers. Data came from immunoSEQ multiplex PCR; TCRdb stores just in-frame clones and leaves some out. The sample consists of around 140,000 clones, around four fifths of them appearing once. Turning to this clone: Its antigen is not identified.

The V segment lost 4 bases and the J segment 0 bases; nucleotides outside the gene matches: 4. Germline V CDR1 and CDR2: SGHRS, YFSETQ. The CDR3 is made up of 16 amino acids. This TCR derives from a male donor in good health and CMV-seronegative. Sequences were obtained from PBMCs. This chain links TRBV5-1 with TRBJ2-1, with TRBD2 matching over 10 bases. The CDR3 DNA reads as TGCGCCAGCAGCAAAGCGGGGGGGAACTCCTACAATGAGCAGTTCTTC. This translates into CASSKAGGNSYNEQFF.